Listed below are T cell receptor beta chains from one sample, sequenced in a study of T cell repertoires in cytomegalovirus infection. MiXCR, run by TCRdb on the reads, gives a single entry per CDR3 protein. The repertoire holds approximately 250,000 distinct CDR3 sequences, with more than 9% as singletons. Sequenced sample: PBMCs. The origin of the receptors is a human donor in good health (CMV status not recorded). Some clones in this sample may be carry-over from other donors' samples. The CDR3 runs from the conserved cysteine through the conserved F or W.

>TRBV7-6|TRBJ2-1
CASSPHPFSYNEQFF
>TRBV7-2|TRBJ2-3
CASSLEGNTQYF
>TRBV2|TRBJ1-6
CASKTGQLYNSPLHF
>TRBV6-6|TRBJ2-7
CASSYPPQGQYF
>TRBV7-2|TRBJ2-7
CASSPSGGLYEQYF
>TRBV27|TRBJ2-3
CATRTGVSDTQYF
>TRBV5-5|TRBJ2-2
CASSFAWGRKGDTGELFF
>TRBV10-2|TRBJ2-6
CASSDARASGANVLTF
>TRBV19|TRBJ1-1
CASKLVGDTEAFF
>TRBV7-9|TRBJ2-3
CASTFGGGADTQYF
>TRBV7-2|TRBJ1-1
CASSWPGTAVTTEAFF
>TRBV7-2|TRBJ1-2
CASSREFRQGDGYTF
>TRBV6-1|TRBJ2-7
CASSAPGQGYEQYF
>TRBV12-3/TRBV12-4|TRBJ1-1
CASSFYAEAFF
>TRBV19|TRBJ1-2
CASSIHGPNYGYTF
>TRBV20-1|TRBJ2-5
CSAKTSGGSQETQYF
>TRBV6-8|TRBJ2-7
CASSARAPRGEQYF
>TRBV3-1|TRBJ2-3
CASSQYISGNTDTQYF
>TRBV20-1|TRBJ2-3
CSARGSGTDTQYF
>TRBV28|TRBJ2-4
CASSSLAGLAKNIQYF
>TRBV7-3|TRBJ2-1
CASSLTDWEGSEQFF
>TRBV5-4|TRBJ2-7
CASSLGGNGRARTYEQYF